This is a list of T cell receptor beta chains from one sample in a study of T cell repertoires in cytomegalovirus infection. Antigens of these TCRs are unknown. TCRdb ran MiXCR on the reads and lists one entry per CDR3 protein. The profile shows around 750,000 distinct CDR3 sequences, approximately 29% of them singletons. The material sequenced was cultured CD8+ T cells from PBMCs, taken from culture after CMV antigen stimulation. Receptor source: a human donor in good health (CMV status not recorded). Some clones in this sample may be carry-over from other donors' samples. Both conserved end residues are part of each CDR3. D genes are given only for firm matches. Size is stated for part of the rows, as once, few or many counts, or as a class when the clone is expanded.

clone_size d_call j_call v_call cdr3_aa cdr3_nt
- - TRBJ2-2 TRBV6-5 CASTQGGGTGELFF TGTGCCAGCACCCAGGGTGGCGGCACCGGGGAGCTGTTTTTT
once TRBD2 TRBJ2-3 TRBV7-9 CASSLKRGDTDTQYF TGTGCCAGCAGCTTAAAGCGGGGGGACACAGATACGCAGTATTTT
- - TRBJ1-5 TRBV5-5 CASSVGLRANQPQHF TGTGCCAGCAGCGTGGGCCTTCGGGCCAATCAGCCCCAGCATTTT
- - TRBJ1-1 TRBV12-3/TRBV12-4 CASTLGLTEAFF TGTGCCAGCACCCTCGGGTTGACTGAAGCTTTCTTT
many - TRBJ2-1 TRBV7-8 CASSLSSGIEQFF TGTGCCAGCAGCCTCTCCAGCGGCATTGAGCAGTTCTTC
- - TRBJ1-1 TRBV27 CASIVNTEAFF TGTGCCAGCATCGTAAACACTGAAGCTTTCTTT
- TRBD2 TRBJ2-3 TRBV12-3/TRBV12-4 CASSTAGGPASTDTQYF TGTGCCAGCAGTACAGCGGGGGGCCCAGCTAGCACAGATACGCAGTATTTT
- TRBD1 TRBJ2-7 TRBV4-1 CASSQDGPDRGSYEQYF TGCGCCAGCAGCCAAGATGGCCCGGACAGGGGGTCCTACGAGCAGTACTTC
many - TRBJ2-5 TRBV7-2 CASSLWPARKNVQETQYF TGTGCCAGCAGCTTATGGCCTGCCCGAAAGAACGTCCAAGAGACCCAGTACTTC
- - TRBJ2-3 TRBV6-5 CASSYSLQGHNTDTQYF TGTGCCAGCAGTTACTCCCTTCAGGGACACAACACAGATACGCAGTATTTT
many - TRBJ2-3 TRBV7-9 CASSLVGSGSLPDTQYF TGTGCCAGCAGCTTAGTGGGTTCAGGGTCTCTTCCAGATACGCAGTATTTT
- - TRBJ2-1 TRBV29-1 CSAVVVLRNEQFF TGCAGCGCCGTTGTAGTCTTGAGAAATGAGCAGTTCTTC
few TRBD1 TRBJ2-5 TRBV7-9 CASSFRQGSSEETQYF TGTGCCAGCAGCTTTCGACAGGGGTCCTCAGAAGAGACCCAGTACTTC
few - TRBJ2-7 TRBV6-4 CASSDSAGAYEQYF TGTGCCAGCAGTGACTCGGCAGGAGCCTACGAGCAGTACTTC
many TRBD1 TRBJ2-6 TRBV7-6 CASSPPGQDPPGANVLTF TGTGCCAGCAGCCCCCCGGGACAGGACCCTCCTGGGGCCAACGTCCTGACTTTC
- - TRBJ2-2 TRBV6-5 CASSYAAGAGGGLFF TGTGCCAGCAGTTACGCTGCGGGGGCTGGCGGGGGGCTGTTTTTT